The clone carrying this T cell receptor beta chain has ten or more counts. The time point denotes: blood at routine non-recurrence follow-up after resection. TCRs were sequenced from unsorted whole RNA of tumor, nontumor lung or PBMC. The study tagged each TCR cDNA molecule with a unique molecular identifier. TCRdb re-called the 5' RACE reads through MiXCR, storing one row per CDR3 protein. The table shows fewer than 11,000 distinct CDR3 sequences, with roughly 22% occurring only once. This sample was included in a study of spatial heterogeneity in lung cancer. Overall study context: Available PBMC from follow-up, collected a median of roughly two years after resection, underwent sequencing.

The receptor was isolated from a male donor with early-stage non-small cell lung cancer. The sequences come from PBMCs, collected at follow-up.

CDR3 nucleotide sequence: TGTGCCAGCAGCTCCCGAGACAGGGTCGCCTACAATGAGCAGTTCTTC. It yields the protein CASSSRDRVAYNEQFF. The chain is built from TRBV11-2 and TRBJ2-1; 7 bases agree with TRBD1. V gave up 4 bases and J gave up 2 bases; unmatched junction bases: 8. From germline, CDR1 is SGHAT and CDR2 FQNNGV. The CDR3 sequence is 16 residues long.